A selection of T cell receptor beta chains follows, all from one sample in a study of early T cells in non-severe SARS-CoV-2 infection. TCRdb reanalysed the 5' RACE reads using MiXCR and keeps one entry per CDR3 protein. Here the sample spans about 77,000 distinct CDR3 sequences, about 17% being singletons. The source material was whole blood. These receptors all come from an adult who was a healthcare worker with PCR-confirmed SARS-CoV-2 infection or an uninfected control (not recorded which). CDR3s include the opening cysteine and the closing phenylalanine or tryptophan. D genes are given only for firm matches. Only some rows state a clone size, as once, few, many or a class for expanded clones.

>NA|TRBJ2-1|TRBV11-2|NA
CASSLVLVNEQFF
TGTGCCAGCAGCTTAGTACTAGTCAATGAGCAGTTCTTC
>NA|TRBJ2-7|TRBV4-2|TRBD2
CASSPGLAGVGYEQYF
TGTGCCAGCAGCCCGGGACTAGCGGGAGTTGGCTACGAGCAGTACTTC
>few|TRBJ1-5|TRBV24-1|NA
CAISKGNQPQHF
TGTGCCATCTCTAAGGGCAATCAGCCCCAGCATTTT
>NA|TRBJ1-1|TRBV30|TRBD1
CAWSGTGNSQAFF
TGTGCCTGGAGTGGGACAGGGAACTCTCAAGCTTTCTTT
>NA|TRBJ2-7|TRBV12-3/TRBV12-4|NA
CASSPVWAPSYEQYF
TGTGCCAGCAGTCCGGTATGGGCCCCTTCCTACGAGCAGTACTTC
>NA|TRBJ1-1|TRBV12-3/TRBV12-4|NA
CASRVRTANTEAFF
TGTGCCAGCAGGGTTAGGACAGCGAACACTGAAGCTTTCTTT
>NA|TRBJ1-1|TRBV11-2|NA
CASSLDRRGLDTEAFF
TGTGCCAGCAGCTTAGATAGAAGGGGTTTAGACACTGAAGCTTTCTTT
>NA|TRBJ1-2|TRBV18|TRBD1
CASSPGTGGNYGYTF
TGTGCCAGCTCACCCGGGACAGGGGGCAACTATGGCTACACCTTC
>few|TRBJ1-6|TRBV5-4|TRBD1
CASSSGQGRNSPLHF
TGTGCCAGCAGCTCCGGACAGGGAAGAAACTCACCCCTCCACTTT
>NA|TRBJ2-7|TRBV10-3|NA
CAISESQGEQYF
TGTGCCATCAGTGAGTCCCAGGGCGAGCAGTACTTC
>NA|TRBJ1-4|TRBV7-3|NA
CVSSRTEGEKLFF
TGTGTCAGCAGCAGAACTGAGGGTGAAAAACTGTTTTTT
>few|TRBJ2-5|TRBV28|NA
CASSFVAGGRETQYF
TGTGCCAGCAGTTTCGTGGCGGGCGGCAGGGAGACCCAGTACTTC
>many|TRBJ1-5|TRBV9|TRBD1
CASSVGDRIGGQPQHF
TGTGCCAGCAGCGTAGGGGACAGGATTGGAGGTCAGCCCCAGCATTTT
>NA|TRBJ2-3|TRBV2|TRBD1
CASSEWGQGLSTDTQYF
TGTGCCAGCAGTGAATGGGGACAGGGCCTTAGCACAGATACGCAGTATTTT
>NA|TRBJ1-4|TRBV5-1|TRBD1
CASSLFDRDEEKLFF
TGCGCCAGCAGCTTATTTGACAGGGATGAAGAAAAACTGTTTTTT
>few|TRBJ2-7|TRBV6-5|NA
CASSLGVEQYF
TGTGCCAGCAGTTTAGGGGTCGAGCAGTACTTC
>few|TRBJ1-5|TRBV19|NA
CASRTTANSNQPQHF
TGTGCCAGTCGGACGACAGCAAATAGCAATCAGCCCCAGCATTTT
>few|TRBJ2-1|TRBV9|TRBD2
CASSGLAGGSNEQFF
TGTGCCAGCAGCGGGCTAGCGGGAGGGAGTAATGAGCAGTTCTTC
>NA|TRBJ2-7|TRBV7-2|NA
CASSSALAGEQYF
TGTGCCAGCAGCTCGGCACTAGCTGGCGAGCAGTACTTC
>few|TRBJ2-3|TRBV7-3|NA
CASSSGLHTQYF
TGTGCCAGTAGCTCAGGGCTGCATACGCAGTATTTT
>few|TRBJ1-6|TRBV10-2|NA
CASSDSPLNSPLHF
TGCGCCAGCAGTGACAGCCCCCTAAATTCACCCCTCCACTTT
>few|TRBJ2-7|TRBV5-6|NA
CASSISYEQYF
TGTGCCAGCAGTATTAGTTACGAGCAGTACTTC
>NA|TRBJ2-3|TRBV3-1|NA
CASSLTTDTQFF
TGTGCCAGCAGCCTTACCACAGATACGCAGTTTTTT
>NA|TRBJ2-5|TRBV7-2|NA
CASSIDRGMGAQYF
TGTGCCAGCAGCATAGACAGAGGAATGGGGGCCCAGTACTTC
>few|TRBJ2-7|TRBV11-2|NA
CASSLGDTYYEQYF
TGTGCCAGCAGCTTAGGGGACACCTACTACGAGCAGTACTTC
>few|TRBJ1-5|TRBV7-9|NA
CASSGRGYSNQPQHF
TGTGCCAGCAGCGGCAGGGGATATAGCAATCAGCCCCAGCATTTT
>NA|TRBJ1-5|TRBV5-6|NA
CASSRWAGAQPQHF
TGTGCCAGCAGCCGGTGGGCGGGGGCCCAGCCCCAGCATTTT
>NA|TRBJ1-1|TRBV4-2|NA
CASSQEGPPGTEAFF
TGTGCCAGCAGCCAAGAAGGGCCCCCGGGGACTGAAGCTTTCTTT
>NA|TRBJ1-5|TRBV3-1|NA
CASSQDTVQPQHF
TGTGCCAGCAGCCAAGATACGGTGCAGCCCCAGCATTTT
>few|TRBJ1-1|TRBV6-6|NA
CASSYSDTEAFF
TGTGCCAGCAGTTACTCTGACACTGAAGCTTTCTTT
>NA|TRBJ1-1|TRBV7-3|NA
CASSPSPVSRNTEAFF
TGTGCCAGCAGCCCTTCCCCGGTCTCTCGGAACACTGAAGCTTTCTTT
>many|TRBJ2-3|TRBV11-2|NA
CASSMTGPQDTQYF
TGTGCCAGCAGCATGACAGGTCCCCAGGATACGCAGTATTTT
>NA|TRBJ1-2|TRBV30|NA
CAWQEGNYGYTF
TGTGCCTGGCAGGAGGGTAACTATGGCTACACCTTC
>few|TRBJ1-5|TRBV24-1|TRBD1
CATMATGGNQPQHF
TGTGCCACCATGGCGACAGGGGGCAATCAGCCCCAGCATTTT
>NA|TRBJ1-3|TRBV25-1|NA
CASTGRPLYTIYF
TGTGCCAGCACCGGACGTCCCCTTTACACCATATATTTT
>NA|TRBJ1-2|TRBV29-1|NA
CSVEGTAGGYTF
TGCAGCGTTGAAGGGACTGCGGGTGGCTACACCTTC
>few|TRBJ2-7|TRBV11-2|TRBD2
CASSSGLAGAGSYEQYF
TGTGCCAGCAGCTCGGGACTAGCGGGAGCGGGCTCCTACGAGCAGTACTTC
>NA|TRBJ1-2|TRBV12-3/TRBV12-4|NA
CASSLAANGYTF
TGTGCCAGCAGTTTGGCCGCAAATGGCTACACCTTC
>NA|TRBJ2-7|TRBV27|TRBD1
CASSPRTGVEQYF
TGTGCCAGCAGTCCTCGGACAGGGGTCGAGCAGTACTTC
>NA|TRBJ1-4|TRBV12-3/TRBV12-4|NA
CASSLKGGTEKLFF
TGTGCCAGCAGTTTGAAGGGGGGCACGGAAAAACTGTTTTTT
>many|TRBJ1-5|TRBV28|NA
CASSPTGLGQPQHF
TGTGCCAGCAGTCCCACAGGGCTGGGACAGCCCCAGCATTTT